The T cell receptor beta chain described here comes from a study of blood T cell repertoires in COVID-19. Background on the study: The analysed material was cDNA or gDNA that came from T cells, B-cell-depleted T cells, or PBMCs.

Participants, about 18 to 90 years old, spanned 25 or so US areas. Participant-given clinical history determined each cohort assignment. From germline, CDR1 is MNHEY and CDR2 SVGEGT. The CDR3 is 15 residues long. With 6 bases clipped from V and 6 bases from J, the junction kept 8 bases outside the gene matches. This clone was seen more than once but under ten times. Repertoires were generated with immunoSEQ multiplex PCR, while TCRdb's copy carries only in-frame clones and drops some. The table has more than 350,000 clones, around 89% seen once; the top ten hold 1%. Source material: PBMCs or T cells enriched from blood (not recorded which). The V gene is TRBV6-2 or TRBV6-3, the J gene TRBJ2-3; 11 positions agree with TRBD2. The TCR was taken from a man between 18 and 35 years old who had recovered from COVID-19. The DNA of the CDR3 is TGTGCCAGCAGCCAAACTAGCGGGAGTGCCGATACGCAGTATTTT. Translated: CASSQTSGSADTQYF.